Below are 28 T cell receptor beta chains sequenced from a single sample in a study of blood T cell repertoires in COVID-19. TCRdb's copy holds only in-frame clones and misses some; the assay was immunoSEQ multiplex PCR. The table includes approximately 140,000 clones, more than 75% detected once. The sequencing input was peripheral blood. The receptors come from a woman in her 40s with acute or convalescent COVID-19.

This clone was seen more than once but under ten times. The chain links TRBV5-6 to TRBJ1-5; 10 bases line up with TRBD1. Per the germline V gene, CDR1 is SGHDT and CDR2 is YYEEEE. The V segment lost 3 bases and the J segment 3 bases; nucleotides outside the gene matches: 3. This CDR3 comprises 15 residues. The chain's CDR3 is CASSSTGGSNQPQHF. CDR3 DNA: TGTGCCAGCAGCTCGACAGGGGGCTCCAATCAGCCCCAGCATTTT.

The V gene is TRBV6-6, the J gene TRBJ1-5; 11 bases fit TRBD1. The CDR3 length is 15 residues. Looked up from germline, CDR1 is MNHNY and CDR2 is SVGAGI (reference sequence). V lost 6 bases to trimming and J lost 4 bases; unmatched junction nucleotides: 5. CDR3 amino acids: CASRVGTGGNQPQHF. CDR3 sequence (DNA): TGTGCCAGCAGGGTCGGGACAGGGGGAAATCAGCCCCAGCATTTT.

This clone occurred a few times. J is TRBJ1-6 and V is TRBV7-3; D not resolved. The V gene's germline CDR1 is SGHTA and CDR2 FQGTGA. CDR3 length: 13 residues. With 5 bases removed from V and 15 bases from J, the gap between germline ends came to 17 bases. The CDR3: CASSANEGARLHF. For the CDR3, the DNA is TGTGCCAGCAGCGCCAACGAGGGAGCTCGCCTCCACTTT.

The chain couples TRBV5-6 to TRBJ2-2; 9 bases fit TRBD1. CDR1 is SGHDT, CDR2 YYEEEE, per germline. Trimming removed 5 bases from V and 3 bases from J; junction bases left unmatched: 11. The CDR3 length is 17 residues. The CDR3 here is CASRPTSGTGYTGELFF. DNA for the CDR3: TGTGCCAGCAGACCTACCTCCGGGACAGGGTACACCGGGGAGCTGTTTTTT.

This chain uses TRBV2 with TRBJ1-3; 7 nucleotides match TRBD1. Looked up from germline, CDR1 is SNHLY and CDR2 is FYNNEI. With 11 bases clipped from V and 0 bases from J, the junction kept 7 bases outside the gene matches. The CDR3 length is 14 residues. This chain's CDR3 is CADRDSNSGNTIYF. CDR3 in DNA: TGTGCCGACCGGGACAGCAACTCTGGAAACACCATATATTTT. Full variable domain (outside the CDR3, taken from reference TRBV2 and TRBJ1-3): EPEVTQTPSHQVTQMGQEVILRCVPISNHLYFYWYRQILGQKVEFLVSFYNNEISEKSEIFDDQFSVERPDGSNFTLKIRSTKLEDSAMYFCADRDSNSGNTIYFGEGSWLTVV.

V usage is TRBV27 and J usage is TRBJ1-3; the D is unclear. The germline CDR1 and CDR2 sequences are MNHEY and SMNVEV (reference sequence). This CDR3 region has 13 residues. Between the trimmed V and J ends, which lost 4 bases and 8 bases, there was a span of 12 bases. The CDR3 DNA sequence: TGTGCCAGCAGTTACCGGGTCGGATACACCATATATTTT. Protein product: CASSYRVGYTIYF.

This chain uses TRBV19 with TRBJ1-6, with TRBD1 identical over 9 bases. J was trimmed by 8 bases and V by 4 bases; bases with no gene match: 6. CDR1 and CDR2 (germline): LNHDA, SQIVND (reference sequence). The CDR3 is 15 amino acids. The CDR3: CASSTQTGGYSPLHF. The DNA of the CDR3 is TGTGCCAGTAGTACCCAGACAGGGGGGTATTCACCCCTCCACTTT. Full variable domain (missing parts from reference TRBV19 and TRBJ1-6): DGGITQSPKYLFRKEGQNVTLSCEQNLNHDAMYWYRQDPGQGLRLIYYSQIVNDFQKGDIAEGYSVSREKKESFPLTVTSAQKNPTAFYLCASSTQTGGYSPLHFGNGTRLTVT.

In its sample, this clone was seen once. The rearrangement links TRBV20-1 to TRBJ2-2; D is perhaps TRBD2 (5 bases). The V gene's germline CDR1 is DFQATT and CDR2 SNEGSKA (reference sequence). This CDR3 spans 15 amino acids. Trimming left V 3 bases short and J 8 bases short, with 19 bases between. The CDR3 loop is CSASPSTGLSGELFF. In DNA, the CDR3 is TGCAGTGCTAGTCCCTCGACGGGGTTGAGTGGGGAGCTGTTTTTT.

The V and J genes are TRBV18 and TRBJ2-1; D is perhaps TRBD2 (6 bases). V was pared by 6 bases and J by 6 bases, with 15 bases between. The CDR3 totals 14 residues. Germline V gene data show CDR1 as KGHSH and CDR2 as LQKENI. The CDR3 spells CASSAPASANEQFF. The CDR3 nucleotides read TGTGCCAGCTCGGCCCCCGCTAGCGCCAATGAGCAGTTCTTC.

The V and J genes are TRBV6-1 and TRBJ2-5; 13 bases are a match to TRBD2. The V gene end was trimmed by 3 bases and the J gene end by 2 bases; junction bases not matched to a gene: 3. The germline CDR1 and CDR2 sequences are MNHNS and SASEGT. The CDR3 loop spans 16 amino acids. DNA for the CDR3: TGTGCCAGCAGTGAGGGACTAGCGGGATGGCAAGAGACCCAGTACTTC. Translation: CASSEGLAGWQETQYF.

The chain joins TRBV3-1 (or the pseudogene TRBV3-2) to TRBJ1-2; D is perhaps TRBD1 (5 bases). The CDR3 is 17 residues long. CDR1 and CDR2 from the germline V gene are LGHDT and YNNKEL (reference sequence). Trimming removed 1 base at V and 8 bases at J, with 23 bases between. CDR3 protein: CASSQARGKMVEVGYTF. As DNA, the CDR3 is TGTGCCAGCAGCCAAGCTAGGGGAAAGATGGTAGAGGTGGGCTACACCTTC.

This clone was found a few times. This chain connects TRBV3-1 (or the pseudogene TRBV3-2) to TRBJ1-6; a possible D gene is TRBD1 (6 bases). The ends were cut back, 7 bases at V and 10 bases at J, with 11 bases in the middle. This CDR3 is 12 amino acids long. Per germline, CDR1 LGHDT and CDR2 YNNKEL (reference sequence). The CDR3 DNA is TGTGCCAGCACCCGCCAGGGGTCACCCCTCCACTTT. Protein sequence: CASTRQGSPLHF.

This chain's CDR3 is CATIHSGNYGYTF. DNA of the CDR3: TGTGCCACCATTCACAGTGGGAACTATGGCTACACCTTC. The gene calls are TRBV7-9 and TRBJ1-2, with no clear D. Germline V CDR1 and CDR2: SEHNR, FQNEAQ (reference sequence). The CDR3 runs to 13 residues. V shed 10 bases and J shed 2 bases, with 14 bases lying between them.

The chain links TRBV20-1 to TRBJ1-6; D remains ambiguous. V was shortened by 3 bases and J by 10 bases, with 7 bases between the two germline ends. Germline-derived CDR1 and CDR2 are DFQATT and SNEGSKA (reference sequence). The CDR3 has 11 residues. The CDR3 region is CSASGGSPLHF. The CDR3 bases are TGCAGTGCTAGCGGCGGATCACCCCTCCACTTT.

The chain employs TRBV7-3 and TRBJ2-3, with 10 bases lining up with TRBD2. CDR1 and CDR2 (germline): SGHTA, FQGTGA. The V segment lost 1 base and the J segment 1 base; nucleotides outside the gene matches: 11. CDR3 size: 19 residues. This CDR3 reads CASSLRGYSGRAGTDTQYF. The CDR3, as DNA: TGTGCCAGCAGCTTAAGAGGATACAGCGGGAGGGCCGGCACAGATACGCAGTATTTT.

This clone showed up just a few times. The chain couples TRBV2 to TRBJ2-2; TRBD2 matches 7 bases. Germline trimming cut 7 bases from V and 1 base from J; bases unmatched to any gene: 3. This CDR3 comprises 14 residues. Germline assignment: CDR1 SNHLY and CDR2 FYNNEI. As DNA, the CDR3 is TGTGCCAGCACTAGCGGCAAGAACACCGGGGAGCTGTTTTTT. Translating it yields CASTSGKNTGELFF.

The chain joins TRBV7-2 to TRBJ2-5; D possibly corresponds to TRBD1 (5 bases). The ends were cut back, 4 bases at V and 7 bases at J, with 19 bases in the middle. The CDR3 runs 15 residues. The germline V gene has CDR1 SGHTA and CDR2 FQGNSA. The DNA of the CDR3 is TGTGCCAGCAGCTCCACAGGAATCAACGTGGGGACCCAGTACTTC. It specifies CASSSTGINVGTQYF.

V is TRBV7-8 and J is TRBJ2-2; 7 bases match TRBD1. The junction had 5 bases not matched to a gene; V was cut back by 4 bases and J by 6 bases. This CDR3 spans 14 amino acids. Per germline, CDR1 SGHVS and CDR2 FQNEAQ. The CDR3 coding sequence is TGTGCCAGCAGCTCGACAGGGTTGGCCGGGGAGCTGTTTTTT. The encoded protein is CASSSTGLAGELFF.

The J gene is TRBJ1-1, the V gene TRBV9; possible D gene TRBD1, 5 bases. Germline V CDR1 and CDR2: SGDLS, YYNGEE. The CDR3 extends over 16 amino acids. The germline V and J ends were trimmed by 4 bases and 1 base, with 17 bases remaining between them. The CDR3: CASSPNRIRPNTEAFF. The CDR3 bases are TGTGCCAGCAGCCCCAACAGGATTAGGCCGAACACTGAAGCTTTCTTT.

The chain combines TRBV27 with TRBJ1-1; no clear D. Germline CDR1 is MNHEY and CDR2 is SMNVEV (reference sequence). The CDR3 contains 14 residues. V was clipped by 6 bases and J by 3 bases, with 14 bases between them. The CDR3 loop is CASRPPGGHTEAFF. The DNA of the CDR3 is TGTGCCAGCAGGCCGCCGGGTGGCCACACTGAAGCTTTCTTT.

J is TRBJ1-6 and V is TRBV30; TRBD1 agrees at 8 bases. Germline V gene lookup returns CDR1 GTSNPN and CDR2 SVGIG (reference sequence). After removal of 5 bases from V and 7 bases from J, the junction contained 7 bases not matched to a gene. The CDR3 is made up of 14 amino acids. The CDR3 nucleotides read TGTGCCTGGTCCGGGGCAGGGGGCAATTCACCCCTCCACTTT. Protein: CAWSGAGGNSPLHF.

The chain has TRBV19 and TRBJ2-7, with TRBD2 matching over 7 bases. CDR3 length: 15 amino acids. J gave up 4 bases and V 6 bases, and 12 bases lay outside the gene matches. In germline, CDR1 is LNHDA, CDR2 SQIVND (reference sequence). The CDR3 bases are TGTGCCAGTAGCCTGGGGGGGTATGGGGAATACGAGCAGTACTTC. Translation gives CASSLGGYGEYEQYF.

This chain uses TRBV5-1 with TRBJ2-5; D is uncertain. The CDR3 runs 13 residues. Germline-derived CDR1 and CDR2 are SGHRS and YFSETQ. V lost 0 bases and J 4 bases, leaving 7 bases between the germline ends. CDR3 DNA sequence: TGCGCCAGCAGCTTGGGGTCAGGAGAGACCCAGTACTTC. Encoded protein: CASSLGSGETQYF. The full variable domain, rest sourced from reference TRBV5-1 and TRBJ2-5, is KAGVTQTPRYLIKTRGQQVTLSCSPISGHRSVSWYQQTPGQGLQFLFEYFSETQRNKGNFPGRFSGRQFSNSRSEMNVSTLELGDSALYLCASSLGSGETQYFGPGTRLLVL.

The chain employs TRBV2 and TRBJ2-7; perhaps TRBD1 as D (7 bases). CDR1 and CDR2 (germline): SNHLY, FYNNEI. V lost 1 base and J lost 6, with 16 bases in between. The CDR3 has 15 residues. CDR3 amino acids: CASSEGGQGGREQYF. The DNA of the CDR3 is TGTGCCAGCAGTGAAGGCGGTCAGGGGGGTCGCGAGCAGTACTTC. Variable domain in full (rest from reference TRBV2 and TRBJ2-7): EPEVTQTPSHQVTQMGQEVILRCVPISNHLYFYWYRQILGQKVEFLVSFYNNEISEKSEIFDDQFSVERPDGSNFTLKIRSTKLEDSAMYFCASSEGGQGGREQYFGPGTRLTVT.

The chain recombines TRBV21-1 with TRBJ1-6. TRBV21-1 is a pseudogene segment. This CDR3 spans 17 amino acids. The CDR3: CASSKASGSSYNSPLHF. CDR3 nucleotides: TGTGCCAGCAGCAAAGCGAGCGGAAGCTCCTATAATTCACCCCTCCACTTT.

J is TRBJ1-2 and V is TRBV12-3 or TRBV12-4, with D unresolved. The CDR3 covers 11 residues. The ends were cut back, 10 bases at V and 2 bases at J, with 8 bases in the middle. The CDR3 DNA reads TGTGCCACCCAACACAACTATGGCTACACCTTC. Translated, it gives CATQHNYGYTF.

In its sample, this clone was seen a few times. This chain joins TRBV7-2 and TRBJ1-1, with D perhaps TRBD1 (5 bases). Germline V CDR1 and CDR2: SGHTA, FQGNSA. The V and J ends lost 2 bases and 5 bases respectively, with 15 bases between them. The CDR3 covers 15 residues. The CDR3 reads CASSLSPRVGTEAFF. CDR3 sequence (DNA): TGTGCCAGCAGCTTAAGTCCCAGGGTGGGGACTGAAGCTTTCTTT. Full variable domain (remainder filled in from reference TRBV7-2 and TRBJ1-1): GAGVSQSPSNKVTEKGKDVELRCDPISGHTALYWYRQSLGQGLEFLIYFQGNSAPDKSGLPSDRFSAERTGGSVSTLTIQRTQQEDSAVYLCASSLSPRVGTEAFFGQGTRLTVV.

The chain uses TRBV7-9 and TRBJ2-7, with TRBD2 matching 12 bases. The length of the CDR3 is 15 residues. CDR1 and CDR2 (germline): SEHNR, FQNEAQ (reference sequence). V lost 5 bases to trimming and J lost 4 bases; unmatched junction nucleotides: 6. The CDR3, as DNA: TGTGCCAGCAGCCTGGGACTAGCGGGCCTATACGAGCAGTACTTC. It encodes CASSLGLAGLYEQYF.